This entry features one T cell receptor (beta chain) sequence. Its specific antigen is unknown. Qualities for individual bases were not recorded, and no much larger clone is one base off. Mismatch repair deficiency in every enrolled patient was established by polymerase chain reaction or immunohistochemistry. Three patients who responded to pembrolizumab therapy underwent TCR sequencing. The phase II trial prospectively evaluated PD-1 blockade with pembrolizumab in advanced mismatch repair-deficient cancers, independent of tissue of origin. Peripheral blood T cell samples were serially collected before and at multiple times after PD-1 blockade was started. Blood sampling times were expressed in weeks after the first pembrolizumab dose. Preparation of the library involved the immunoSEQ multiplex PCR assay. TCRdb provides this immuneACCESS table in a form limited to in-frame rearrangements. Some clones are lacking; in checked studies, under half of them reflect an unresolved V gene, and why the rest are absent is not known. Present in this sample are some 120,000 clones, around nine tenths of which were seen just once. The leading ten clones occupy approximately 10% of the sample.

These data come from a study of PD-1 blockade in mismatch repair-deficient tumors (dated by TCRdb to the late 2010s). Some background on the complete study: Between September 2013 and late 2016, the trial enrolled 75 to 95 consecutive patients with approximately 12 types of mismatch repair-deficient cancer, all of whom had received prior treatment and were progressing. Deep sequencing of TCR CDR3 regions was used to track tumor-associated T cell clones in peripheral blood of patients responding to PD-1 blockade. Paper-wide results and their limitations: Clones residing in the tumor, which were often undetectable in blood before treatment, expanded quickly after pembrolizumab and then contracted, generally before radiologic responses.

Spanning cysteine to phenylalanine, the CDR3 consists of 17 amino acids. Here the CDR3 DNA is all that survives: 51 bases in frame from base 1. The receptor's source is an adult with mismatch repair-deficient cancer. The chain is encoded by TRBV12-2 joined to TRBJ2-3; the table calls TRBD2, which could not be checked here. TRBV12-2 is reported as a pseudogene. Specimen: peripheral blood, collected approximately 71 weeks after starting pembrolizumab. This receptor carries the CDR3 CASRQKGCGRATDTQYF. The DNA sequence reads TGTGCAAGTCGCCAAAAGGGTTGCGGGAGGGCCACAGATACGCAGTATTTT.